This T cell receptor beta chain was profiled in a study of neurological immune-mediated disorders. Unsorted libraries were derived from 2 million PBMCs stored at -80 C. Study-level results: In HTLV-1-associated myelopathy, TCR clonal expansion was greatest, whereas multiple sclerosis had the least, falling below healthy controls.

Judged by abundance, this clonotype is medium-sized. What it recognizes is unknown. Synthesis of cDNA was accomplished via 5'RACE employing 10-nucleotide random UMIs. The output of every sequencing run, over 180 million TCR-beta sequences, came from 15-18 subjects. Each CDR3 protein gets one entry after TCRdb re-called the 5' RACE reads with MiXCR. The sample holds about 24,000 distinct CDR3 sequences, over 10% seen once. Trimming cost V 3 bases and J 4 bases; bases outside gene matches: 12. There are 16 residues in the CDR3. The germline V gene encodes CDR1 DFQATT and CDR2 SNEGSKA (reference sequence).

V is TRBV20-1 and J is TRBJ2-7; 10 nucleotides align to TRBD1. The source of this sequence is a woman aged 40 to 50 with HTLV-1-associated myelopathy (HAM/TSP). Sequenced material: PBMCs. For the CDR3, the DNA is TGCAGTGCTAGGCCCTACCCGGGACAGGGGCTATACGAGCAGTACTTC. It specifies CSARPYPGQGLYEQYF.